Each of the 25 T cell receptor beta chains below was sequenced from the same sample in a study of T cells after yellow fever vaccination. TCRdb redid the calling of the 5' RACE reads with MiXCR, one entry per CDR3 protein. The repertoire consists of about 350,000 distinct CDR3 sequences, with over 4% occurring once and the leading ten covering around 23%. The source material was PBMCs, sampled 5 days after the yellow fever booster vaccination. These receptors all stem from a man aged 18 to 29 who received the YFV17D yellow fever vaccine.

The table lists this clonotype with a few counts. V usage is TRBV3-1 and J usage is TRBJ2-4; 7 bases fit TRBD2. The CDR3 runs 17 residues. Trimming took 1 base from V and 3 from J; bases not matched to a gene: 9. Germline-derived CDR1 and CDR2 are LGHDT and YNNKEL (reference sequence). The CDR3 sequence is CASSQVSGLGVKNIQYF. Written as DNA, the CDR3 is TGTGCCAGCAGCCAAGTTTCAGGACTAGGGGTCAAAAACATTCAGTACTTC.

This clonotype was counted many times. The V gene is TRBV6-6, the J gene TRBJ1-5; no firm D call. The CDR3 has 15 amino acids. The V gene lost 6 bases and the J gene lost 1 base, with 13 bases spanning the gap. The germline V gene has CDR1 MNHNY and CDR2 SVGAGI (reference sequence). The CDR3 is CASSVRVTSNQPQHF. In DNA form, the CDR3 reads TGTGCCAGCAGCGTTCGGGTGACAAGCAATCAGCCCCAGCATTTT.

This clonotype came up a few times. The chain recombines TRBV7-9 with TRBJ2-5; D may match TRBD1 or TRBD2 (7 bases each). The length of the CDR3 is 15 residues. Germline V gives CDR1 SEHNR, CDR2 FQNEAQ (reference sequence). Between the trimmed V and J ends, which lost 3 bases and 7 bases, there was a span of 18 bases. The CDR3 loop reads CASSFTGEGEATQYF. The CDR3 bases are TGTGCCAGCAGCTTTACAGGGGAGGGAGAAGCGACCCAGTACTTC. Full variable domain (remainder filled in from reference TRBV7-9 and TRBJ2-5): DTGVSQNPRHKITKRGQNVTFRCDPISEHNRLYWYRQTLGQGPEFLTYFQNEAQLEKSRLLSDRFSAERPKGSFSTLEIQRTEQGDSAMYLCASSFTGEGEATQYFGPGTRLLVL.

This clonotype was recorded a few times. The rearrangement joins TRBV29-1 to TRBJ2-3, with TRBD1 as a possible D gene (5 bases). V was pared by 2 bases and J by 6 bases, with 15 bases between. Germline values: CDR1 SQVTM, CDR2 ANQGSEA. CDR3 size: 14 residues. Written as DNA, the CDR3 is TGCAGCGTTGAAAAGGGGCTGAGGCTGGATACGCAGTATTTT. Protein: CSVEKGLRLDTQYF.

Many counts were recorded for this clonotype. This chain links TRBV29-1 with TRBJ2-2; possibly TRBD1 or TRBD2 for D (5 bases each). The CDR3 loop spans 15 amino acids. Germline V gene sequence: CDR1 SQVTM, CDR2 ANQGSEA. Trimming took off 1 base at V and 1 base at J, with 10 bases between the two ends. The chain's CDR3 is CSVEVGGVNTGELFF. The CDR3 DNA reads TGCAGCGTTGAAGTTGGGGGTGTGAACACCGGGGAGCTGTTTTTT.

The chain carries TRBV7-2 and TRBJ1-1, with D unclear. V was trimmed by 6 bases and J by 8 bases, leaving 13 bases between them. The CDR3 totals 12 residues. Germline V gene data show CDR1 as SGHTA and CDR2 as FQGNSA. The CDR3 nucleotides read TGTGCCAGCAGTCCTAAGGGTCCCGAAGCTTTCTTT. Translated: CASSPKGPEAFF.

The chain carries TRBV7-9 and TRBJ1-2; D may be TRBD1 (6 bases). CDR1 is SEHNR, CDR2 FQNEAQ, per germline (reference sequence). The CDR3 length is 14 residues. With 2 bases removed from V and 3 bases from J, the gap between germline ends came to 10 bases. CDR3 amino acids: CASSLRGVDYGYTF. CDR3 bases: TGTGCCAGCAGCTTAAGGGGGGTAGACTATGGCTACACCTTC.

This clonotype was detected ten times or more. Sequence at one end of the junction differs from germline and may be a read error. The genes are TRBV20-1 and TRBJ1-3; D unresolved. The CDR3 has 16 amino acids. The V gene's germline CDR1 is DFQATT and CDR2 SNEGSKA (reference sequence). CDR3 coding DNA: TGCAGTGCTAGAGATATATCAGGCATGTCTGAAAACACCATATATTTT. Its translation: CSARDISGMSENTIYF.

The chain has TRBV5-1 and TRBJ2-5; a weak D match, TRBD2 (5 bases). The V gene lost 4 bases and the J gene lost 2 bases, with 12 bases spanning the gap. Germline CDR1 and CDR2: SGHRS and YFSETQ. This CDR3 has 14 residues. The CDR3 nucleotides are TGCGCCAGCAGCGAGGGTCCACTTCAAGAGACCCAGTACTTC. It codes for CASSEGPLQETQYF.

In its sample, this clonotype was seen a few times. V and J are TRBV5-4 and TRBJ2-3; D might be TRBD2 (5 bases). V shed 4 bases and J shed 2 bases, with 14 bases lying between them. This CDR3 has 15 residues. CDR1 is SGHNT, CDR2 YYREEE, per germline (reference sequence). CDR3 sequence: CASSPPRADTDTQYF. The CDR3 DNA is TGTGCCAGCAGCCCCCCGCGGGCAGACACAGATACGCAGTATTTT. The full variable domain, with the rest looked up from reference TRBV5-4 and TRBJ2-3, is ETGVTQSPTHLIKTRGQQVTLRCSSQSGHNTVSWYQQALGQGPQFIFQYYREEENGRGNFPPRFSGLQFPNYSSELNVNALELDDSALYLCASSPPRADTDTQYFGPGTRLTVL.

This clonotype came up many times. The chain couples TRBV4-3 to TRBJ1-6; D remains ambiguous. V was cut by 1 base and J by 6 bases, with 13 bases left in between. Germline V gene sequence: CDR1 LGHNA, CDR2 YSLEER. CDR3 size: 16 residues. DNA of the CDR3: TGCGCCAGCAGCCAAGGAAACGGCGCGATTAATTCACCCCTCCACTTT. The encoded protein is CASSQGNGAINSPLHF.

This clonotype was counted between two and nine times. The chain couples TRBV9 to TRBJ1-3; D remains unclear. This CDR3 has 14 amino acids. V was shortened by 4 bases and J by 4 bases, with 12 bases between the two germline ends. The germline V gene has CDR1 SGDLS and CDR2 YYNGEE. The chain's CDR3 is CASSRDAQGNTIYF. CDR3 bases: TGTGCCAGCAGCAGAGACGCCCAAGGAAACACCATATATTTT. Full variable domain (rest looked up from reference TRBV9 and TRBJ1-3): DSGVTQTPKHLITATGQRVTLRCSPRSGDLSVYWYQQSLDQGLQFLIQYYNGEERAKGNILERFSAQQFPDLHSELNLSSLELGDSALYFCASSRDAQGNTIYFGEGSWLTVV.

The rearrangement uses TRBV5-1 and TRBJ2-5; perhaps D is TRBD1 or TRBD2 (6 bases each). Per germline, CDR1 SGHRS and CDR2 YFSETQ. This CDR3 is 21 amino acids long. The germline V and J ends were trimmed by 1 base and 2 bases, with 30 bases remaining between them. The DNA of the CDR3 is TGCGCCAGCAGCTTGTTCGGACAGTGGGCTAGAACTAGCTCCCCGCAAGAGACCCAGTACTTC. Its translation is CASSLFGQWARTSSPQETQYF. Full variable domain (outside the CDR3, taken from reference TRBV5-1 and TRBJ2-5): KAGVTQTPRYLIKTRGQQVTLSCSPISGHRSVSWYQQTPGQGLQFLFEYFSETQRNKGNFPGRFSGRQFSNSRSEMNVSTLELGDSALYLCASSLFGQWARTSSPQETQYFGPGTRLLVL.

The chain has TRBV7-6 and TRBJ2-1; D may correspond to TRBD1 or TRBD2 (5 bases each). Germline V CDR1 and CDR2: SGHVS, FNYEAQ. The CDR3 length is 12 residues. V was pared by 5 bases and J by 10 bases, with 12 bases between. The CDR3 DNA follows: TGTGCCAGCAGCCCCCGGGACGGAGAGCAGTTCTTC. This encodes CASSPRDGEQFF.

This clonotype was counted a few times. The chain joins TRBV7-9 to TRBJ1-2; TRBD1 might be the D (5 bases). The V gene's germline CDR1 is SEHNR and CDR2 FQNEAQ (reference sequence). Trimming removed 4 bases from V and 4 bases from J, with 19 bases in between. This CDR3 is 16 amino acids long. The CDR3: CASSSTPLGEFYGYTF. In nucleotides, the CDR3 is TGTGCCAGCAGCTCCACTCCTTTGGGGGAGTTCTATGGCTACACCTTC.

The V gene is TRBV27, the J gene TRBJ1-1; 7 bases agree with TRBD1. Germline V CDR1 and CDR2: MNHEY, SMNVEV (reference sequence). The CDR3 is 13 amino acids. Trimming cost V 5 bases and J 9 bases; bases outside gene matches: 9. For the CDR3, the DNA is TGTGCCAGCAGTCCGACTACAGGGGAGCAAGCTTTCTTT. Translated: CASSPTTGEQAFF.

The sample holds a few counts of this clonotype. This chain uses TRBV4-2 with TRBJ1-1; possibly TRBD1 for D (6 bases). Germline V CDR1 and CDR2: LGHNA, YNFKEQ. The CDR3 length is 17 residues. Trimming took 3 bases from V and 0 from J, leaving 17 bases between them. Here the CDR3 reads CASSHPTRDTLNTEAFF. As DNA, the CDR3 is TGTGCCAGCAGCCATCCCACCCGGGACACTTTGAACACTGAAGCTTTCTTT.

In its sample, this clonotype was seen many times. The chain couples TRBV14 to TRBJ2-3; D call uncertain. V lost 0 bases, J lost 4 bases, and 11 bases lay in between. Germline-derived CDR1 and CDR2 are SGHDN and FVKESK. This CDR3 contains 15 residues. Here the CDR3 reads CASSQDVAGADTQYF. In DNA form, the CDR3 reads TGTGCCAGCAGCCAAGATGTGGCTGGGGCAGATACGCAGTATTTT.

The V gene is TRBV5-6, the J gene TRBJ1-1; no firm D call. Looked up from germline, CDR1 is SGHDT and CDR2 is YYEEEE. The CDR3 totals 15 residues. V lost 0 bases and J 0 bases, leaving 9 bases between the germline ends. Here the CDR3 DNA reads TGTGCCAGCAGCTTGGAACCCGTTATGAACACTGAAGCTTTCTTT. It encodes CASSLEPVMNTEAFF.

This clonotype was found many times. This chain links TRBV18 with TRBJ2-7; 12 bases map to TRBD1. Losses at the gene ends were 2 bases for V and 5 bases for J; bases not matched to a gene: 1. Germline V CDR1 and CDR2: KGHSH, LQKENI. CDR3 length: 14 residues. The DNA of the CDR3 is TGTGCCAGCTCACCAGGGACAGGGGGCGACGAGCAGTACTTC. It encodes CASSPGTGGDEQYF.

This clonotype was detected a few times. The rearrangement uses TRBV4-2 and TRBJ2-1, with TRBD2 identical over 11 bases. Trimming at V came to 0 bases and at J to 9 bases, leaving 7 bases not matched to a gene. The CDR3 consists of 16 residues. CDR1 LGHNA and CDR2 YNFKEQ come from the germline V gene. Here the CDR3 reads CASSQEALAGGTEQFF. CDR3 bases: TGTGCCAGCAGCCAAGAAGCCCTAGCGGGGGGCACTGAGCAGTTCTTC.

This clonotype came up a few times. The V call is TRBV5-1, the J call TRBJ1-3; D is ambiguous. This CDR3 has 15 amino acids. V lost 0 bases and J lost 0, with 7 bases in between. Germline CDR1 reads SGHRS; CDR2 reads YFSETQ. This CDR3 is CASSLEGNSGNTIYF. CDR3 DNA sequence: TGCGCCAGCAGCTTGGAAGGGAACTCTGGAAACACCATATATTTT. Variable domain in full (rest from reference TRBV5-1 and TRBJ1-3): KAGVTQTPRYLIKTRGQQVTLSCSPISGHRSVSWYQQTPGQGLQFLFEYFSETQRNKGNFPGRFSGRQFSNSRSEMNVSTLELGDSALYLCASSLEGNSGNTIYFGEGSWLTVV.

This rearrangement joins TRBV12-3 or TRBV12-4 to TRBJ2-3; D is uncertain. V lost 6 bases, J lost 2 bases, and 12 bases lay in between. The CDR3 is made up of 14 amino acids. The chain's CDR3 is CASSTYVDTDTQYF. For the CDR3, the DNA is TGTGCCAGCAGCACCTATGTGGACACAGATACGCAGTATTTT.

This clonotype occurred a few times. The CDR3 DNA is TGTGCCAGCAGTTTACCGGGGGGCTTGACGAATGAGCAGTTCTTC. Its protein is CASSLPGGLTNEQFF. The V call is TRBV28, the J call TRBJ2-1; maybe TRBD2 (7 bases). Trimming took off 2 bases at V and 7 bases at J, with 15 bases between the two ends. The CDR3 has 15 residues. CDR1 is MDHEN, CDR2 SYDVKM, per germline.

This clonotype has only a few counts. CDR3 in DNA: TGTGCTAGTGGTATTACCGGGACAGGGCCCTACAATGAGCAGTTCTTC. It encodes CASGITGTGPYNEQFF. The V call is TRBV12-5, the J call TRBJ2-1; 9 positions agree with TRBD1. CDR1 LGHNT and CDR2 FRNRAP come from the germline V gene. With V trimmed by 5 bases and J by 2 bases, 7 bases remained unmatched. This CDR3 comprises 16 residues.